This is a list of T cell receptor beta chains from one sample in a study of OX40 agonist ivuxolimab in advanced cancers. The assay was immunoSEQ multiplex PCR, and TCRdb's table has in-frame clones only and misses some. This repertoire shows approximately 64,000 clones, about nine tenths found once; its top ten account for 2.8%. The source was CD4+ or CD8+ T cells sorted from blood, collected in a trial of the OX40 agonist ivuxolimab. The receptors shown here come from an adult with an advanced solid tumor such as melanoma, head and neck, liver or kidney cancer. CDR3s include the opening cysteine and the closing phenylalanine or tryptophan. Each record gives: J gene, V gene, clone size, D gene, CDR3 protein, CDR3 DNA. A D gene is named only where the DNA matches it firmly. The size of a clone is reported for some rows only, either as once, few or many, or as a class for expanded clones.

J gene: TRBJ2-7; V gene: TRBV7-3; clone size: -; D gene: -; CDR3 protein: CASSLRGKVSYEQYF; CDR3 DNA: TGTGCCAGCAGCTTACGGGGTAAGGTCTCCTACGAGCAGTACTTC
J gene: TRBJ1-2; V gene: TRBV19; clone size: -; D gene: TRBD1; CDR3 protein: CASSPGQGSYGYTF; CDR3 DNA: TGTGCCAGTAGTCCGGGACAGGGGTCCTATGGCTACACCTTC
J gene: TRBJ1-2; V gene: TRBV28; clone size: few; D gene: -; CDR3 protein: CASTSGLGGYTF; CDR3 DNA: TGTGCCAGCACCTCCGGACTAGGGGGCTACACCTTC
J gene: TRBJ2-5; V gene: TRBV7-2; clone size: -; D gene: -; CDR3 protein: CASSSNVWAQETQYF; CDR3 DNA: TGTGCCAGCAGCTCCAATGTATGGGCCCAAGAGACCCAGTACTTC
J gene: TRBJ2-5; V gene: TRBV28; clone size: once; D gene: TRBD2; CDR3 protein: CASSLLAGPQETQYF; CDR3 DNA: TGTGCCAGCAGTTTACTAGCGGGGCCCCAAGAGACCCAGTACTTC
J gene: TRBJ2-5; V gene: TRBV11-2; clone size: -; D gene: -; CDR3 protein: CASSFLRGVQETQYF; CDR3 DNA: TGTGCCAGCAGCTTCTTAAGGGGGGTCCAAGAGACCCAGTACTTC
J gene: TRBJ2-7; V gene: TRBV6-1; clone size: few; D gene: -; CDR3 protein: CASSWEQGYEQYF; CDR3 DNA: TGTGCCAGCAGTTGGGAACAGGGATACGAGCAGTACTTC
J gene: TRBJ1-3; V gene: TRBV5-6; clone size: -; D gene: TRBD1; CDR3 protein: CASSWTGILSGNTIYF; CDR3 DNA: TGTGCCAGCAGCTGGACAGGGATCCTCTCTGGAAACACCATATATTTT
J gene: TRBJ2-5; V gene: TRBV5-6; clone size: once; D gene: TRBD1; CDR3 protein: CASSSTGAETQYF; CDR3 DNA: TGTGCCAGCAGCTCCACAGGGGCCGAGACCCAGTACTTC
J gene: TRBJ2-2; V gene: TRBV19; clone size: -; D gene: -; CDR3 protein: CASSIQYNTGELFF; CDR3 DNA: TGTGCCAGTAGTATCCAGTACAACACCGGGGAGCTGTTTTTT
J gene: TRBJ1-2; V gene: TRBV2; clone size: -; D gene: -; CDR3 protein: CASSWQGREYGYTF; CDR3 DNA: TGTGCCAGCAGTTGGCAGGGGAGGGAATATGGCTACACCTTC
J gene: TRBJ2-7; V gene: TRBV5-1; clone size: -; D gene: -; CDR3 protein: CASSLEPGRYEQYF; CDR3 DNA: TGCGCCAGCAGCTTGGAGCCAGGGCGGTACGAGCAGTACTTC
J gene: TRBJ1-5; V gene: TRBV19; clone size: -; D gene: -; CDR3 protein: CASTEAGSNQPQHF; CDR3 DNA: TGTGCCAGTACCGAAGCGGGGAGCAATCAGCCCCAGCATTTT
J gene: TRBJ2-5; V gene: TRBV30; clone size: -; D gene: -; CDR3 protein: CAWSVVLSGFVETQYF; CDR3 DNA: TGTGCCTGGAGTGTTGTCTTGTCAGGGTTCGTGGAGACCCAGTACTTC
J gene: TRBJ1-3; V gene: TRBV4-2; clone size: once; D gene: -; CDR3 protein: CASSPLTGGFGNTIYF; CDR3 DNA: TGTGCCAGCAGCCCCCTGACAGGAGGATTTGGAAACACCATATATTTT
J gene: TRBJ1-4; V gene: TRBV4-2; clone size: -; D gene: -; CDR3 protein: CASSPLPWGSEKLFF; CDR3 DNA: TGTGCCAGCAGCCCCCTCCCGTGGGGGAGTGAAAAACTGTTTTTT
J gene: TRBJ2-2; V gene: TRBV5-4; clone size: once; D gene: TRBD1; CDR3 protein: CASSLGGQVSGELFF; CDR3 DNA: TGTGCCAGCAGCTTGGGGGGACAGGTATCCGGGGAGCTGTTTTTT
J gene: TRBJ1-6; V gene: TRBV5-8; clone size: -; D gene: -; CDR3 protein: CASSFGFSYNSPLHF; CDR3 DNA: TGTGCCAGCAGCTTTGGGTTCTCCTATAATTCACCCCTCCACTTT
J gene: TRBJ2-1; V gene: TRBV11-2; clone size: -; D gene: TRBD2; CDR3 protein: CASSLASGGAHEQFF; CDR3 DNA: TGTGCCAGCAGCTTAGCTAGCGGGGGGGCCCATGAGCAGTTCTTC
J gene: TRBJ2-7; V gene: TRBV28; clone size: -; D gene: -; CDR3 protein: CASSRRGLRTPSYEQYF; CDR3 DNA: TGTGCCAGCAGTAGAAGGGGACTCAGAACCCCTTCCTACGAGCAGTACTTC
J gene: TRBJ2-5; V gene: TRBV5-1; clone size: once; D gene: -; CDR3 protein: CASSPRPGETQYF; CDR3 DNA: TGCGCCAGCAGCCCCAGACCGGGGGAGACCCAGTACTTC
J gene: TRBJ1-4; V gene: TRBV7-2; clone size: -; D gene: -; CDR3 protein: CASSVQARRGGEKLFF; CDR3 DNA: TGTGCCAGCAGCGTACAGGCCCGGAGGGGGGGGGAAAAACTGTTTTTT
J gene: TRBJ1-2; V gene: TRBV11-2; clone size: -; D gene: -; CDR3 protein: CASSLRNSGYTF; CDR3 DNA: TGTGCCAGCAGCTTAAGGAACAGCGGCTACACCTTC